A selection of T cell receptor beta chains follows, all from one sample in a study of T cell responses to AZD1222 COVID-19 vaccine. The method was immunoSEQ multiplex PCR; TCRdb's version includes in-frame clones alone and lacks a portion of them. The sample includes 120,000 to 150,000 clones, more than 85% of them seen just once. Sequencing was performed on peripheral blood, taken on day 0 of MenACWY control vaccination. All receptors derive from an adult in good health. CDR3s include the opening cysteine and the closing phenylalanine or tryptophan. A D gene is named only where the DNA matches it firmly. The size of a clone is reported for some rows only, either as once, few or many, or as a class for expanded clones.

TRBJ1-1 TRBD1 TRBV11-2 NA TGTGCCAGCAGCCCCCCACCCAGGGCGTACAGGGGGCAAGCTTTCTTT CASSPPPRAYRGQAFF
TRBJ1-1 NA TRBV21-1 NA TGTGCCAGCAGCAACTGCTGGACTGAAGCTTTCTTT CASSNCWTEAFF
TRBJ2-3 TRBD2 TRBV3-1/TRBV3-2 once TGTGCCAGCAGCTCCCGGGCGGGGGCAGATACGCAGTATTTT CASSSRAGADTQYF
TRBJ1-3 NA TRBV10-1 NA TGCGCCAGCATTGGATCCAGCTCTGGAAACACCATATATTTT CASIGSSSGNTIYF
TRBJ1-1 NA TRBV4-3 few TGCGCCAGCACACCGGGGCCTATAGGGGACACTGAAGCTTTCTTT CASTPGPIGDTEAFF
TRBJ1-2 NA TRBV5-8 NA TGTGCCAGCAGCTTGGCCGCGAACTATGGCTACACCTTC CASSLAANYGYTF
TRBJ2-7 TRBD1 TRBV3-1/TRBV3-2 NA TGTGCCAGCAGCCAAGACACAGGGGAGGAGCAGTACTTC CASSQDTGEEQYF
TRBJ1-2 TRBD1 TRBV19 once TGTGCCAGTACGGCTGCAGGGGGCGCCGGGTATGGCTACACCTTC CASTAAGGAGYGYTF
TRBJ2-3 NA TRBV9 NA TGTGCCAGCAGCGTAGAAGACTTCACAGATACGCAGTATTTT CASSVEDFTDTQYF
TRBJ1-6 TRBD1 TRBV5-1 NA TGCGCCAGCACCACTTCGGGACAGGGGAATTCACCCCTCCACTTT CASTTSGQGNSPLHF
TRBJ2-7 NA TRBV7-2 NA TGTGCCAGCACCCGGGGGAACGGGGTTAGCTCCTACGAGCAGTACTTC CASTRGNGVSSYEQYF
TRBJ2-5 NA TRBV7-9 NA TGTGCCAGCAGCTTAGGAGTCAGGGAGGCCGGCGAGACCCAGTACTTC CASSLGVREAGETQYF
TRBJ1-6 TRBD1 TRBV7-8 NA TGTGCCAGCAGCTTACGGGACAGGAAAAATTCACCCCTCCACTTT CASSLRDRKNSPLHF
TRBJ1-1 NA TRBV19 NA TGTGCCAGTAGTATCAACAGGTTGAACACTGAAGCTTTCTTT CASSINRLNTEAFF
TRBJ1-4 NA TRBV4-3 NA TGCGCCAGCAGCCAAGATCTTGGTTCACTCAATGAAAAACTGTTTTTT CASSQDLGSLNEKLFF
TRBJ1-1 NA TRBV2 NA TGTGCCAGCAGTGGGGCCACGGTTGGGGACACTGAAGCTTTCTTT CASSGATVGDTEAFF
TRBJ2-3 NA TRBV18 few TGTGCCAGCTCACCGCCCGGGGGAGATACGCAGTATTTT CASSPPGGDTQYF
TRBJ1-1 NA TRBV19 NA TGTGCCAGTCGTAGAGTGGGTGAAGCTTTCTTT CASRRVGEAFF
TRBJ1-2 TRBD1 TRBV18 NA TGTGCCAGCTCACCACGGACAGGGGCTGGCTACACCTTC CASSPRTGAGYTF
TRBJ1-3 NA TRBV5-5 NA TGTGCCAGCAGCTGGGACCTTGCGGGAAACACCATATATTTT CASSWDLAGNTIYF
TRBJ1-5 NA TRBV27 once TGTGCCAGCAGTCTACAGGGCAATCAGCCCCAGCATTTT CASSLQGNQPQHF
TRBJ1-1 TRBD1 TRBV10-3 once TGTGCCATCAGAACGTCCGGACAGGGGAACACTGAAGCTTTCTTT CAIRTSGQGNTEAFF
TRBJ2-7 NA TRBV7-2 once TGTGCCAGCAGCTTAGGATGGGACGGCTACTACGAGCAGTACTTC CASSLGWDGYYEQYF
TRBJ2-3 NA TRBV3-1/TRBV3-2 NA TGTGCCAGCAGCCAAGAAGGGCGAGATACAGGCGCTAGCACAGATACGCAGTATTTT CASSQEGRDTGASTDTQYF
TRBJ2-3 NA TRBV27 NA TGTGCCAGCAGTTTAAGGGGAATGCCCTTCCCAGATACGCAGTATTTT CASSLRGMPFPDTQYF
TRBJ2-3 NA TRBV4-1 NA TGCGCCAGCAGCCAATTTGATACGCAGTATTTT CASSQFDTQYF
TRBJ1-4 NA TRBV5-1 NA TGCGCCAGCAGCTTGGATGGGAAGACTAATGAAAAACTGTTTTTT CASSLDGKTNEKLFF
TRBJ1-2 NA TRBV27 NA TGTGCCAGCAGTTTATCAGCAGGGGAGAAGGACTATGGCTACACCTTC CASSLSAGEKDYGYTF
TRBJ2-5 NA TRBV29-1 NA TGCAGCGTTAACCGGGACATCCAAGAGACCCAGTACTTC CSVNRDIQETQYF
TRBJ2-7 NA TRBV12-3/TRBV12-4 NA TGTGCCAGCAGTTTAGCGGACGAGCAGTACTTC CASSLADEQYF
TRBJ1-4 NA TRBV5-1 once TGCGCCAGCAGCTTTACAGGTGATGAAAAACTGTTTTTT CASSFTGDEKLFF
TRBJ2-1 NA TRBV5-4 NA TGTGCCAGCAGCTCCGACGGGCTTACCTACAATGAGCAGTTCTTC CASSSDGLTYNEQFF
TRBJ2-5 NA TRBV5-1 NA TGCGCCAGCAGCTTAGGCAGGGGATGGGAGACCCAGTACTTC CASSLGRGWETQYF
TRBJ1-4 NA TRBV7-9 NA TGTGCCAGCAGCTCCTTGTTGACAGTTGCAGATGAAAAACTGTTTTTT CASSSLLTVADEKLFF
TRBJ1-5 NA TRBV2 NA TGTGCCAGCAGTGGGTATAGCAATCAGCCCCAGCATTTT CASSGYSNQPQHF
TRBJ1-5 NA TRBV19 NA TGTGCCAGTAACGGGATGGGTGGGCAGCCCCAGCATTTT CASNGMGGQPQHF
TRBJ2-1 NA TRBV19 NA TGTGCCAGTAGTATAGCTGCATCCTACAATGAGCAGTTCTTC CASSIAASYNEQFF
TRBJ1-2 TRBD1 TRBV7-9 NA TGTGCCAGCAGCTCCCCCTCAATGGACAGGGCAGACCTCTATGGCTACACCTTC CASSSPSMDRADLYGYTF
TRBJ1-5 TRBD1 TRBV15 NA TGTGCCACCAGCAGTGACAGGGGGCAGCCCCAGCATTTT CATSSDRGQPQHF
TRBJ1-2 NA TRBV2 NA TGTGCCAGCACCTCCTGGTCCGAAGTCCAGGGCTACACCTTC CASTSWSEVQGYTF
TRBJ2-7 TRBD2 TRBV10-3 NA TGTGCCATCAGTGAGCAGGGGAGGCGGGAGGACGAGCAGTACTTC CAISEQGRREDEQYF
TRBJ1-3 NA TRBV4-1 few TGCGCCAGCAGCCATCTCGACGATTATACGACTGGAAACACCATATATTTT CASSHLDDYTTGNTIYF
TRBJ2-7 NA TRBV11-3 NA TGTGCCAGCAGCCACAGGGGGGGCGCCGAGCAGTACTTC CASSHRGGAEQYF
TRBJ1-1 TRBD1 TRBV4-3 NA TGCGCCAGCAGCCAAGGGACAGGGCGATTGAGTGAAGCTTTCTTT CASSQGTGRLSEAFF
TRBJ1-6 NA TRBV12-3/TRBV12-4 once TGTGCCAGCAGTTTATTTTTCGGTTCACCCCTCCACTTT CASSLFFGSPLHF
TRBJ2-3 NA TRBV5-1 NA TGCGCCAGCAGCTTGGGGCCAGGGACAGATACGCAGTATTTT CASSLGPGTDTQYF
TRBJ1-2 TRBD1 TRBV25-1 NA TGTGCCAGCAGCTATATGCAGGGGGGCTATGATGGCTACACCTTC CASSYMQGGYDGYTF
TRBJ2-5 NA TRBV11-2 once TGTGCCAGCAGCCCCTTAGGGGCAAGCAGTTTCGGAGAGACCCAGTACTTC CASSPLGASSFGETQYF
TRBJ2-2 TRBD2 TRBV7-9 NA TGTGCCAGCAGCTCGAGGACTAGCGGCCCCTCTACGCTGTTTTTT CASSSRTSGPSTLFF
TRBJ1-6 NA TRBV28 NA TGTGCCAGCACCTGGGGCCGGGGACCGTCCTATAATTCACCCCTCCACTTT CASTWGRGPSYNSPLHF
TRBJ1-1 TRBD1 TRBV7-3 NA TGTGCCAGCAGCCATACAGGGGGGGCCACTGAAGCTTTCTTT CASSHTGGATEAFF
TRBJ1-2 NA TRBV18 NA TGTGCCAGCTCACCGACGGGGACTAACTATGGCTACACCTTC CASSPTGTNYGYTF
TRBJ2-7 NA TRBV4-2 NA TGTGCCAGCAGCCAAGATTTTGGGAGGCACTTGGATGAAAAGAGCTCCTACGAGCAGTACTTC CASSQDFGRHLDEKSSYEQYF